Below, one T cell receptor (beta chain) is given with its context. Per the authors' pipeline: It was from reference gene primer amplification that nucleated cell counts were estimated. The repertoire was sequenced with immunoSEQ multiplex PCR; TCRdb's copy has only in-frame clones and lacks some. The V and J calls and clone size are taken from that table; D and trimming were inferred from the DNA. Of roughly 43,000 clones listed, approximately 82% were seen once; the top ten hold around 4.4%. The CDR3 consists of 15 residues. Germline V lookup: CDR1 SGHVS, CDR2 FQNEAQ. The V and J ends lost 5 bases and 3 bases, in that order; junction bases with no gene match: 7. The entry originates in a study of blood T cell repertoires in COVID-19. Overall study: Samples taken during acute and convalescent COVID-19 were collected in the United States, Italy and Spain.

The sample was peripheral blood. The sequence was collected from a woman between 65 and 79 years old with acute or convalescent COVID-19. The J gene is TRBJ2-5, the V gene TRBV7-8, with 9 bases lining up with TRBD1. DNA for the CDR3: TGTGCCAGCAGCCGGGCGGACAGGGGAAAAGAGACCCAGTACTTC. Protein product: CASSRADRGKETQYF.